Listed below are T cell receptor beta chains from one sample, sequenced in a study of T cell changes during pregnancy in multiple sclerosis. TCRdb keeps only in-frame clones here, not all; method: immunoSEQ multiplex PCR. The sample lists about 66,000 clones, about nine tenths occurring once. Material: peripheral blood, obtained in the third trimester of pregnancy. These receptors were obtained from a female donor with multiple sclerosis, enrolled in a pregnancy study. Each CDR3 is given with its conserved first and last residue. Each record gives: V gene, D gene, J gene, CDR3 protein, CDR3 DNA. A D gene is named only where the DNA matches it firmly.

V: TRBV6-5
D: NA
J: TRBJ1-2
CDR3: CASSYVDSRGYTF
DNA: TGTGCCAGCAGTTACGTTGACAGCCGCGGCTACACCTTC

V: TRBV19
D: NA
J: TRBJ1-5
CDR3: CASSRVQGNIIPQPQHF
DNA: TGTGCCAGTAGTCGGGTACAGGGTAATATAATTCCTCAGCCCCAGCATTTT

V: TRBV6-6
D: NA
J: TRBJ1-2
CDR3: CASSYVPDGYTF
DNA: TGTGCCAGCAGTTACGTGCCGGATGGCTACACCTTC

V: TRBV15
D: NA
J: TRBJ2-3
CDR3: CATSRGSTDTDTQYF
DNA: TGTGCCACCAGCAGAGGATCGACAGACACAGATACGCAGTATTTT

V: TRBV6-5
D: TRBD1
J: TRBJ2-1
CDR3: CASSYKDRANEQFF
DNA: TGTGCCAGCAGTTATAAGGACAGGGCCAATGAGCAGTTCTTC

V: TRBV7-9
D: TRBD1
J: TRBJ2-7
CDR3: CASSLRDRAYEQYF
DNA: TGTGCCAGCAGCTTACGGGACAGGGCCTACGAGCAGTACTTC

V: TRBV7-2
D: TRBD1
J: TRBJ1-2
CDR3: CASSLDRGRDGYTF
DNA: TGTGCCAGCAGCTTAGACAGGGGGCGAGATGGCTACACCTTC

V: TRBV7-2
D: NA
J: TRBJ1-5
CDR3: CASSPTGSNQPQHF
DNA: TGTGCCAGCAGCCCCACTGGTAGCAATCAGCCCCAGCATTTT

V: TRBV27
D: NA
J: TRBJ2-5
CDR3: CASSPTGYQETQYF
DNA: TGTGCCAGCAGTCCTACAGGGTACCAAGAGACCCAGTACTTC

V: TRBV30
D: NA
J: TRBJ1-1
CDR3: CAVGGNTEAFF
DNA: TGTGCTGTGGGGGGGAACACTGAAGCTTTCTTT

V: TRBV7-9
D: NA
J: TRBJ2-1
CDR3: CASSLRRLAGEQFF
DNA: TGTGCCAGCAGCTTACGCAGGCTCGCGGGTGAGCAGTTCTTC

V: TRBV5-1
D: NA
J: TRBJ2-7
CDR3: CASSLDRHSYEQYF
DNA: TGCGCCAGCAGCTTAGACCGACACTCCTACGAGCAGTACTTC

V: TRBV6-4
D: NA
J: TRBJ1-2
CDR3: CASSDEGGYGYTF
DNA: TGTGCCAGCAGTGACGAAGGGGGCTATGGCTACACCTTC

V: TRBV10-1
D: NA
J: TRBJ1-1
CDR3: CASSWFRGAGTEAFF
DNA: TGCGCCAGCAGTTGGTTTCGGGGGGCAGGGACTGAAGCTTTCTTT

V: TRBV5-4
D: NA
J: TRBJ2-7
CDR3: CASSPGSSYEQYF
DNA: TGTGCCAGCAGCCCGGGGAGCTCCTACGAGCAGTACTTC

V: TRBV10-1
D: NA
J: TRBJ1-6
CDR3: CASADRDWGSYNSPLHF
DNA: TGCGCCAGCGCCGACCGGGACTGGGGCTCCTATAATTCACCCCTCCACTTT